This record covers a single T cell receptor beta chain. This clone has just one count. The antigen it recognizes is unknown. Per-base quality was not reported, and no clone a single base away is much larger than it. The cohort consisted of 600 or so healthy bone marrow donors. At the time of sampling, all cohort members were nominally healthy, though unrecorded immune exposures were likely present. The donor was CMV seronegative and belonged to the group of 350 or so seronegative cohort members. Every donor gave a peripheral blood sample, and the peripheral blood mononuclear cells from that sample were used for TCR beta sequencing. Genomic DNA was extracted from the blood cell samples with the Qiagen DNeasy Blood Extraction Kit. This sample was taken from a study of cytomegalovirus exposure and HLA in healthy donors (dated by TCRdb to 2016 to 2017). At the level of the whole study: In an earlier analysis of about 560 of the donors, 250 to 350 Gb of sequence data and 100 million or so unique TCR beta sequences from roughly 200 million T cells were reported. An early release covering about 600 HLA-typed donors comprised approximately 300 gigabases of sequencing data and roughly 85 million unique TCR sequences. The genetic ancestry cluster associated with self-reported Caucasian donors included over 65% of the roughly 410 genotyped donors. The study aimed to test whether cataloging public T cell receptors could reveal signatures of past pathogen exposure. The study profiled the T cell repertoires of 500 to 800 subjects by immunosequencing and related them to cytomegalovirus serostatus. In addition to the first cohort of 650 to 750 subjects, a separate validation cohort of 120 different subjects was used. High-throughput TCR immunosequencing, statistical association of individual TCRs with disease status, and machine learning were combined to predict cytomegalovirus infection status. To study patterns of TCR occurrence, a later analysis re-analyzed previously published TCR beta repertoires from 666 donors and added high-resolution HLA genotyping. Rather than drawing on any new phenotypic data, the later analysis identified candidate immune exposures from TCR beta sequences and the way those sequences occurred across donors. In an earlier analysis of roughly 600 of the donors, high-throughput TCR beta sequencing was used to judge whether each TCR beta V gene segment behaved as functional or pseudogenic. Donor age, sex, ethnicity and CMV serostatus were collected together with the repertoire data. In a later genetic analysis, genome-wide SNP genotypes for about three fifths of the roughly 670 donors were used, and that subset was treated as a discovery cohort. All discovery cohort repertoires had been generated on a single sequencing platform. HLA typing included class I and class II loci at four-digit resolution. Typing coverage differed by locus: A, B, C, DRB1 and DQB1 were typed in about 629-640 donors, DQA1 in 500 to 550, DPA1 in 600 to 610, and DPB1 in 450 to 480. Because of strong linkage in the cohort, roughly five DR-DQ haplotypes were treated as single units for association and clustering. Among about 390 genotyped donors of the cohort, an average of approximately 250,000 unique TCR beta nucleotide sequences were sequenced per donor, around 18% of them non-productive.

Library preparation used the immunoSEQ multiplex PCR assay. A mixture of 60 forward primers for TCR Vbeta segments and 13 reverse primers for TCR Jbeta segments was used in the multiplex PCR. The CDR3 region of rearranged TCR beta genes was amplified from genomic DNA with a multiplex PCR assay. Amplified TCR beta libraries were sequenced as 87-base-pair reads on the Illumina HiSeq System. Concerning the study's data processing: In a later analysis, roughly 80 million unique TCR beta chains were counted across the roughly 670 repertoires, and around 10 million of these chains were shared by at least two donors. To remove PCR and sequencing errors, raw reads were error-corrected and collapsed into unique sequences using a nearest-neighbor algorithm that merged closely related sequences. CDR3 sequences were aligned to IMGT reference sequences to assign V, D and J gene segments. For a sequence to be retained, at least a six-nucleotide match to both a V gene segment and a J gene segment was required. Rearrangements were called productive when the CDR3 lacked stop codons and stayed in frame with V and J; all others were non-productive. Following IMGT convention, CDR3 was defined as the stretch from the second conserved V-encoded cysteine up to the conserved J-encoded phenylalanine. The earlier analysis of about 640 of the donors excluded any sequence lacking an unambiguous match to a single V gene segment. An earlier analysis of a few hundred of the donors classified V segments as functional when productive rearrangements were above 56.7% and as segregating when the standard deviation between donors was above 5%. A statistical classification framework was built to diagnose cytomegalovirus status from the catalog of TCR beta chain sequences. In a later analysis, V and J genes were assigned by comparing TCR nucleotide sequences against IMGT/GENE-DB human TR gene sequences. A later analysis assigned CDR3 sequences and most-parsimonious VDJ recombination scenarios with the TCRdist pipeline. A later analysis defined each TCR beta chain by its CDR3 amino acid sequence plus V-gene family, and excluded reads lacking a unique V-gene family. As a way to deal with suspected cross-contamination and a sequencing artifact, a later analysis dropped roughly 600 nucleotide sequences that were highly shared and had low generation probability. For each public chain, a later analysis derived a clonal expansion index from normalized ranks of inferred template counts within each repertoire. In a later analysis, generation probabilities were computed with a VDJ recombination model fitted to out-of-frame rearrangements, and the resulting probabilities were checked against IGoR. In a later analysis, TCR-TCR, TCR-HLA and TCR-CMV co-occurrence was scored with hypergeometric tests, and a repertoire-size bias correction was applied to TCR pairs. False discovery rates were estimated in a later analysis by permuting HLA or CMV assignments 20 times. A later analysis grouped co-occurring TCRs with DBSCAN, adding TCRdist sequence similarity when clustering within HLA-allele-positive subsets. Repertoires with fewer than 30,000 or more than 120,000 public chains, plus five repertoires with anomalous nucleotide sharing, were excluded from co-occurrence clustering. The immuneACCESS repertoire file appears here via TCRdb, limited to in-frame rearrangements. These files lack a portion of the clones; in checked studies, under half of the deficit traces to unresolved V genes, and the cause of the others is not known. V, J and clone size were drawn from that table, and D and trimming were deduced from the DNA. The sample includes about 140,000 clones, with over 80% observed a single time. 1.2% of the sample comes from the top ten.

Overall results and qualifications from the work: When HLA alleles, especially DR and DQ, strongly co-occurred, attributing TCR associations to individual alleles was difficult. Because HLA typing was unavailable for some donors at each locus, only the typed subset was used in association tests. According to a later genetic analysis, donors in an Asian-associated ancestry cluster had fewer N-insertions in productive TCRs than the approximately 710-donor mean. A group of highly shared sequence variants was considered likely to be a technical artifact of the sequencing pipeline. A later analysis found that most CMV-associated TCR beta chains appeared HLA-restricted, with HLA associations seemingly driven largely by CMV exposure. An association between a missense DCLRE1C variant and V-gene and J-gene trimming of TCR beta chains was found in a later genetic analysis and replicated in an independent cohort. While some public TCRs were present in many individuals, most TCR sequences turned up only very rarely across donors. Linkage disequilibrium might explain the correlated functional status among segregating V segments, but an unknown experimental factor could not be excluded. A few of the identified cytomegalovirus-associated TCR beta chains were confirmed in vitro to be specific for cytomegalovirus antigens. Because counts were too low, more than 15 rarely observed V segments, including chromosome 9 orphons, were excluded from the earlier analysis of under 650 of the donors. A later analysis associated about 16,000 TCR beta sequences with specific HLA alleles at a false discovery rate of 0.05. According to a later analysis, parvovirus B19, influenza, CMV and Epstein-Barr virus appeared linked to several top co-occurrence clusters. CMV serostatus was the only immune exposure information available for the cohort. A later analysis found that TCR association rates varied across HLA loci, with DRB1 alleles showing the most associated TCRs and HLA-C alleles the fewest. A further reported finding was that TCR beta sequences accurately predicted the HLA-A and HLA-B alleles for most subjects in the first cohort. This cohort had only TCR beta chains sequenced, and the lack of alpha or paired-chain data limited which features could be detected. Cytomegalovirus status was reported to be diagnosed by the classifier with high specificity and sensitivity in both the original and validation cohorts. In a later analysis, HLA-associated TCR beta chains were found to be more clonally expanded and to have lower generation probabilities than equally common non-associated chains. In the study, roughly 160 TCR beta chains were listed as associated with cytomegalovirus. The authors suggested that the approach could potentially be generalized to other disease states and immunological phenotypes. Broadly in line with IMGT annotations, most TCR beta V segments showed up in productive rearrangements about 87% or about 30% of the time in an earlier analysis of several hundred of the donors. Roughly uniform sequencing depth across donors was assumed in presence/absence analyses, although this assumption may not hold.

This sequence was found in a female donor in good health and CMV-seronegative. What was sequenced was PBMCs.

In nucleotide form, the sequence is TGCGCCAGCAGCATGGACAGCTACACCGGGGAGCTGTTTTTT. This codes for CASSMDSYTGELFF. The sequence joins TRBV5-1 to TRBJ2-2, with a tentative D gene TRBD1 over 6 matching bases. CDR1 SGHRS and CDR2 YFSETQ are derived from the germline V gene. Reading from cysteine to phenylalanine, the CDR3 counts 14 amino acids. CDR3 DNA only is kept here, 42 bases in frame from base 1. V is clipped by 4 bases and J by 3 bases, and the sequence between their germline boundaries is 10 bases long.